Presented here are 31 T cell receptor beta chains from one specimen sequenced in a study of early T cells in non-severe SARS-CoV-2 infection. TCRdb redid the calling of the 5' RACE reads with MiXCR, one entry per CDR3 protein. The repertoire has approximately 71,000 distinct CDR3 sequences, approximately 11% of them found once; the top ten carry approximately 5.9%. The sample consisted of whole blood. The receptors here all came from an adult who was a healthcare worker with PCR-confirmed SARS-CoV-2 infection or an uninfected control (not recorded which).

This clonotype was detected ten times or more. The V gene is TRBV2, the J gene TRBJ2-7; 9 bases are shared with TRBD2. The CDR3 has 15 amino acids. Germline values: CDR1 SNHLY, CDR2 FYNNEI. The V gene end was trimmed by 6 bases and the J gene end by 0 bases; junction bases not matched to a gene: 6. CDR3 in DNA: TGTGCCAGCAGAGAACTAGCGGGTAGCTCCTACGAGCAGTACTTC. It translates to CASRELAGSSYEQYF.

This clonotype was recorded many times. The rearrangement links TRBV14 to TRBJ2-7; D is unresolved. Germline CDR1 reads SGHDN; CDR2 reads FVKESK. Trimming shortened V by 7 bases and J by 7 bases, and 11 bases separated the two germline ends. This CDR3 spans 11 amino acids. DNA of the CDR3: TGTGCCAGCACGCCCTTCGGGGAGCAGTACTTC. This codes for CASTPFGEQYF.

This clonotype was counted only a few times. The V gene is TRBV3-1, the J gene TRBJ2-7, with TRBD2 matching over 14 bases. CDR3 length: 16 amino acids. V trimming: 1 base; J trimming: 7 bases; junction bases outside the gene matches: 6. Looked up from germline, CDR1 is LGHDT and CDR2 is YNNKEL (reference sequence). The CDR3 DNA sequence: TGTGCCAGCAGCCAAGCAGGGACTAGCGGGAGAAGTGAGCAGTACTTC. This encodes CASSQAGTSGRSEQYF.

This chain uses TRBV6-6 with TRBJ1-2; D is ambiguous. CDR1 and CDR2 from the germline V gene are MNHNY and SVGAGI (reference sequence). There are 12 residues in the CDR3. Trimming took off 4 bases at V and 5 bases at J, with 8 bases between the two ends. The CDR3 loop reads CASSSLMYGYTF. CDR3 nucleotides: TGTGCCAGCAGTTCCCTGATGTATGGCTACACCTTC.

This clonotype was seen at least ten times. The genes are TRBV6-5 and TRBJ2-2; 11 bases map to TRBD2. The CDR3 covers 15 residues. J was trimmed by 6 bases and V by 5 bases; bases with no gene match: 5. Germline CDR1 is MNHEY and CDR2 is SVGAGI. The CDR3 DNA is TGTGCCAGCAGTCTAACTAGCGGGAGACCCGGGGAGCTGTTTTTT. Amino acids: CASSLTSGRPGELFF.

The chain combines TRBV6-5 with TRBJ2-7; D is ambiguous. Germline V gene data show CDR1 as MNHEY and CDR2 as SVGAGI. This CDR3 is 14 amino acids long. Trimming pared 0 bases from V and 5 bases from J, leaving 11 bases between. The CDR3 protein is CASSYSRIYDEQYF. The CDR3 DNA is TGTGCCAGCAGTTACTCACGCATTTACGACGAGCAGTACTTC.

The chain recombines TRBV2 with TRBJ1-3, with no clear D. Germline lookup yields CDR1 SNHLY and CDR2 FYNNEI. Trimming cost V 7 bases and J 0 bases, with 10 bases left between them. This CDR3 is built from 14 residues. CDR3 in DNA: TGTGCCAGCATCGAGCCCCTCTCTGGAAACACCATATATTTT. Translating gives CASIEPLSGNTIYF.

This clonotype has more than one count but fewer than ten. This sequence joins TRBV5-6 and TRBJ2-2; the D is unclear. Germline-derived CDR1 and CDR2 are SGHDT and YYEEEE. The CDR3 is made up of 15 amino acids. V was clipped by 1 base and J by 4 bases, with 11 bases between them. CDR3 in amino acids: CASSLWSWSTGELFF. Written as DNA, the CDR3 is TGTGCCAGCAGCTTGTGGTCCTGGAGCACCGGGGAGCTGTTTTTT. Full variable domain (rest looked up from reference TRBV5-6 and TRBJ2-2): DAGVTQSPTHLIKTRGQQVTLRCSPKSGHDTVSWYQQALGQGPQFIFQYYEEEERQRGNFPDRFSGHQFPNYSSELNVNALLLGDSALYLCASSLWSWSTGELFFGEGSRLTVL.

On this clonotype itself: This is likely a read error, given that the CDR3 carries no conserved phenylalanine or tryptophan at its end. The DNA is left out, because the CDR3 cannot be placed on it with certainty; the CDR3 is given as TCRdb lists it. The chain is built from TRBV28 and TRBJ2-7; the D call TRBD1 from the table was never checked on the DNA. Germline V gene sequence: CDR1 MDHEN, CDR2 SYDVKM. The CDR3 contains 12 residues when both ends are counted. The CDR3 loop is CATSKGAGQGIL.

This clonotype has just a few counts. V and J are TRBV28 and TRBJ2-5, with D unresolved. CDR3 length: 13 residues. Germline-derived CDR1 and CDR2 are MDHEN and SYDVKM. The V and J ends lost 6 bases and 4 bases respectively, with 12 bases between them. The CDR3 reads CASRGRAPETQYF. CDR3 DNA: TGTGCCAGCAGGGGAAGAGCCCCAGAGACCCAGTACTTC.

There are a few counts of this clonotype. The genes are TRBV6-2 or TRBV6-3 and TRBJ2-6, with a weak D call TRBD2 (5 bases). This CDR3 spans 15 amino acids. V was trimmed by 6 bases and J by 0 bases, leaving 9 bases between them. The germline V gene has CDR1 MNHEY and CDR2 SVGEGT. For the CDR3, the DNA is TGTGCCAGCAGCCCGGGGAGCTCTGGGGCCAACGTCCTGACTTTC. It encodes CASSPGSSGANVLTF.

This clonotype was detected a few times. CDR3: CSAPGQVPFTSEQYF. The CDR3 region has the DNA TGCAGTGCTCCGGGACAGGTCCCGTTTACGAGCGAGCAGTACTTC. The V call is TRBV20-1, the J call TRBJ2-7; 8 nucleotides line up with TRBD1. The CDR3 runs 15 residues. The junction had 15 bases not matched to a gene; V was cut back by 5 bases and J by 6 bases. Germline CDR1 is DFQATT and CDR2 is SNEGSKA (reference sequence).

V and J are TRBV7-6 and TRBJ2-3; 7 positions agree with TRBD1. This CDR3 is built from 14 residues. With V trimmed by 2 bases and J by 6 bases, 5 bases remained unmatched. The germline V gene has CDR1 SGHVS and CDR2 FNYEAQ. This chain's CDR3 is CASSLMGQRDTQYF. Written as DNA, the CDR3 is TGTGCCAGCAGCTTAATGGGACAGCGGGATACGCAGTATTTT.

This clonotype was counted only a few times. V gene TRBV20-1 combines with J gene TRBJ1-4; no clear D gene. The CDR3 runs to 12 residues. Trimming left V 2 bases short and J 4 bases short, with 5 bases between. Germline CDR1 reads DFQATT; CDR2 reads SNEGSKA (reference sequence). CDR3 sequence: CSARQYNEKLFF. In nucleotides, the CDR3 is TGCAGTGCTAGACAGTATAATGAAAAACTGTTTTTT.

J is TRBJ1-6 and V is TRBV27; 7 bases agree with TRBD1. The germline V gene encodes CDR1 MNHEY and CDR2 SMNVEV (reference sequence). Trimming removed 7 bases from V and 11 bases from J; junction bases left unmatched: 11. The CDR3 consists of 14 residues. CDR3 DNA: TGTGCCAGCACCTCGCTTCGGGACAGAGCACCCCTCCACTTT. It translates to CASTSLRDRAPLHF.

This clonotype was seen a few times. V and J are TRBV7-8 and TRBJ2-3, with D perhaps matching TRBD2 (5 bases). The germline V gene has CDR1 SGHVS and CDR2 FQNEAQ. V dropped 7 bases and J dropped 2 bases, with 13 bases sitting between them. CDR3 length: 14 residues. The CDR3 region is CASTSLGNTDTQYF. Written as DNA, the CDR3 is TGTGCCAGCACTTCCCTCGGGAACACAGATACGCAGTATTTT.

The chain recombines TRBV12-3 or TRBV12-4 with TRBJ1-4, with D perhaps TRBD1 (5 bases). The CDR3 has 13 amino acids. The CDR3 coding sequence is TGTGCTAAACCCGAAAAGGGGCTCAATTCGCTGTTTTTT. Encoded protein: CAKPEKGLNSLFF.

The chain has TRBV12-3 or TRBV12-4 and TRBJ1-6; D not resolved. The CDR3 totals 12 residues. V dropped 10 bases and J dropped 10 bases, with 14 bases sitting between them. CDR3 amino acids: CATLLAGSPLHF. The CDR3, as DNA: TGTGCCACCCTCCTCGCCGGCTCACCCCTCCACTTT.

Here the CDR3 reads CAWSVGQHNQPQHF. DNA for the CDR3: TGTGCCTGGAGTGTAGGACAGCATAATCAGCCCCAGCATTTT. This chain joins TRBV30 and TRBJ1-5, with TRBD1 as a possible D gene (6 bases). CDR3 length: 14 residues. Germline V gene data show CDR1 as GTSNPN and CDR2 as SVGIG (reference sequence). V was shortened by 0 bases and J by 4 bases, with 10 bases between the two germline ends.

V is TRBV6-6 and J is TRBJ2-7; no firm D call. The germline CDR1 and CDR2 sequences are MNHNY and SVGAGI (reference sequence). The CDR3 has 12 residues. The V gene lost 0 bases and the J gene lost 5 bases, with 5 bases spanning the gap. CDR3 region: CASSYSSDEQYF. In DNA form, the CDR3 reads TGTGCCAGCAGTTACTCGAGTGACGAGCAGTACTTC.

CDR3 amino acids: CASSLTSGRKVFF. CDR3 nucleotide sequence: TGTGCCAGCAGTTTGACTAGCGGGAGAAAAGTGTTCTTC. This rearrangement joins TRBV28 to TRBJ2-1, with 12 nucleotides matching TRBD2. This CDR3 contains 13 residues. V lost 3 bases to trimming and J lost 15 bases; unmatched junction nucleotides: 6. Germline CDR1 and CDR2: MDHEN and SYDVKM.

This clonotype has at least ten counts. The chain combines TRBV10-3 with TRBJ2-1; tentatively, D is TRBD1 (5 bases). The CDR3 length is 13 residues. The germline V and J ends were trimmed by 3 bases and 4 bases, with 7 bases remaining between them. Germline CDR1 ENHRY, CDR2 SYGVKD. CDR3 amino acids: CAISESGYNEQFF. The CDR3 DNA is TGTGCCATCAGTGAATCAGGGTACAATGAGCAGTTCTTC.

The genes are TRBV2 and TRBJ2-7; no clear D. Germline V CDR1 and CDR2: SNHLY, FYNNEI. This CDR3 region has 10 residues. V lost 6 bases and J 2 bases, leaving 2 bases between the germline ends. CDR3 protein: CASRTYEQYF. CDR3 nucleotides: TGTGCCAGCAGGACCTACGAGCAGTACTTC.

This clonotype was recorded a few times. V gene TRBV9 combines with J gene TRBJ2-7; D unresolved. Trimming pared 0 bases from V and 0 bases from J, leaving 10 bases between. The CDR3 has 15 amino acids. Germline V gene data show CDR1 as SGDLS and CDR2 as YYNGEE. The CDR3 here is CASSVGGGGSYEQYF. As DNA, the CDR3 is TGTGCCAGCAGCGTAGGTGGCGGTGGCTCCTACGAGCAGTACTTC. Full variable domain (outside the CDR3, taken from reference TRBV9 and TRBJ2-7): DSGVTQTPKHLITATGQRVTLRCSPRSGDLSVYWYQQSLDQGLQFLIQYYNGEERAKGNILERFSAQQFPDLHSELNLSSLELGDSALYFCASSVGGGGSYEQYFGPGTRLTVT.

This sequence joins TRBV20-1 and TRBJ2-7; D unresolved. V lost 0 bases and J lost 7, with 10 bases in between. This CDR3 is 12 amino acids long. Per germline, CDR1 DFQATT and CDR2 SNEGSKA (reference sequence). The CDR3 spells CSARDRVREQYF. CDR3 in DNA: TGCAGTGCTAGAGATCGGGTTAGGGAGCAGTACTTC.

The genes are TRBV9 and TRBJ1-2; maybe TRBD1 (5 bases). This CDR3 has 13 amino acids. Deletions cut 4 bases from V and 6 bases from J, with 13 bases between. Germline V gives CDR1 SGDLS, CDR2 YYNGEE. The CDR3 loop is CASSPGQGDGYTF. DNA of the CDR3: TGTGCCAGCAGCCCTGGCCAGGGAGATGGCTACACCTTC.

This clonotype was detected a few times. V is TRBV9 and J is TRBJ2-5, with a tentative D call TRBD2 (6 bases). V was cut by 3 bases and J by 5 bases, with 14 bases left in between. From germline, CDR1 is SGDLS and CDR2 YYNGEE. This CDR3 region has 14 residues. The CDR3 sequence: CASSAAVGGETQYF. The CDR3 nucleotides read TGTGCCAGCAGCGCAGCCGTGGGGGGTGAGACCCAGTACTTC.

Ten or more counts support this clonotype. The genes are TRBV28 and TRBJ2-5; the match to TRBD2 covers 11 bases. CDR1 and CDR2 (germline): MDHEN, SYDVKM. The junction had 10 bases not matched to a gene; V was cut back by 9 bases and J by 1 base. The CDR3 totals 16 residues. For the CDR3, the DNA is TGTGCCAGTAGGACCCGGCTAGCGGGAGGCCAAGAGACCCAGTACTTC. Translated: CASRTRLAGGQETQYF.

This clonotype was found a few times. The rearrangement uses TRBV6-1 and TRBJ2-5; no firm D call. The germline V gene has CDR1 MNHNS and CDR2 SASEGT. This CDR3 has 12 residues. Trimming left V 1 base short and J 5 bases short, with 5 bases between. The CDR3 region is CASSEVGETQYF. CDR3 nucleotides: TGTGCCAGCAGTGAAGTGGGCGAGACCCAGTACTTC.

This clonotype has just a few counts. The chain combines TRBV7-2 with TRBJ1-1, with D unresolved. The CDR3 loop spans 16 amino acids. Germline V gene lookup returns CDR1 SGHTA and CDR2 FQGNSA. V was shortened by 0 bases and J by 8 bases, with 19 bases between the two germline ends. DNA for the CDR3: TGTGCCAGCAGCTTAGCGCTTGATCTGGACGGGTTCGAAGCTTTCTTT. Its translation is CASSLALDLDGFEAFF. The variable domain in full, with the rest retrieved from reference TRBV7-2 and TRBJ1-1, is GAGVSQSPSNKVTEKGKDVELRCDPISGHTALYWYRQSLGQGLEFLIYFQGNSAPDKSGLPSDRFSAERTGGSVSTLTIQRTQQEDSAVYLCASSLALDLDGFEAFFGQGTRLTVV.

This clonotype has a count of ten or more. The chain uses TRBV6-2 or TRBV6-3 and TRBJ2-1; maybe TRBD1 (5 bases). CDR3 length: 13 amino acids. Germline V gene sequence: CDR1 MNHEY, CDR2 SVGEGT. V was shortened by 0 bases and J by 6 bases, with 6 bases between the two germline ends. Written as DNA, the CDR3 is TGTGCCAGCAGTTACTCGGACATCAATGAGCAGTTCTTC. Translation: CASSYSDINEQFF.